This T cell receptor (beta chain) was identified during a study of Ad26.COV2.S vaccination and SARS-CoV-2 variants. This table comes from immunoSEQ multiplex PCR, and its TCRdb copy is limited to in-frame clones, with some not included. The sample lists roughly 700,000 clones; roughly nine tenths were seen once. This clone was picked up a small number of times. Indicated treatment: some 20 received Ad26.COV2.S at low or high dose, single or two shots; several received placebo; per-sample allocation not given. The samples were gathered on day 63 after the first injection of vaccine or placebo. CDR1 LNHDA and CDR2 SQIVND come from the germline V gene (reference sequence). V was clipped by 6 bases and J by 7 bases, with 10 bases between them. This CDR3 contains 12 residues.

The genes are TRBV19 and TRBJ1-5; a possible D gene is TRBD1 (5 bases). The receptor comes from a person aged 18-65 years who received the Ad26.COV2.S COVID-19 vaccine or a placebo. The specimen was peripheral blood, collected in a trial of Ad26.COV2.S vaccine versus placebo. CDR3 amino acids: CASSRVNQPQHF. Here the CDR3 DNA reads TGTGCCAGTAGCAGGGTGAACCAGCCCCAGCATTTT.